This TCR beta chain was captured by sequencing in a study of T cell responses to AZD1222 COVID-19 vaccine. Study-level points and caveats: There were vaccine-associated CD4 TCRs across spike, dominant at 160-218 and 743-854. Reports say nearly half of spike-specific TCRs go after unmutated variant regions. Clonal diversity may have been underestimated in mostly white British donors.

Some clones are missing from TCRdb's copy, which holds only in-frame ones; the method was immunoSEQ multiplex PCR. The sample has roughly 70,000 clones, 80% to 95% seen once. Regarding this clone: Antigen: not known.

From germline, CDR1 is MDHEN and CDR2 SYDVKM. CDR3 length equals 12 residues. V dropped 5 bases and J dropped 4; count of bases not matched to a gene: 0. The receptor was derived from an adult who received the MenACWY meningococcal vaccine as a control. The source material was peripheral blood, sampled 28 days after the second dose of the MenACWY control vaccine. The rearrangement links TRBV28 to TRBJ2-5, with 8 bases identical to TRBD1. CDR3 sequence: CASSGQGETQYF. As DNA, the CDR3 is TGTGCCAGCAGTGGACAGGGAGAGACCCAGTACTTC.